The 24 T cell receptor beta chains presented below share a single source sample, sequenced in a study of blood T cell repertoires in COVID-19. Method: immunoSEQ multiplex PCR; TCRdb's copy keeps in-frame clones and lacks some. Among a few hundred thousand clones listed, approximately 90% were seen once. The sequencing input was PBMCs or T cells enriched from blood (not recorded which). The receptors were gathered from a man aged 25 to 40 who had recovered from COVID-19.

The chain carries TRBV7-7 and TRBJ2-2, with unresolved D. Per germline, CDR1 SSHAT and CDR2 FNYEAQ (reference sequence). V lost 5 bases, J lost 0 bases, and 10 bases lay in between. The CDR3 has 15 residues. The CDR3 region is CASSPIDTNTGELFF. In nucleotides, the CDR3 is TGTGCCAGCAGCCCAATAGACACGAACACCGGGGAGCTGTTTTTT.

This CDR3 is CAWSTGVGNTIYF. The CDR3 DNA follows: TGTGCCTGGAGTACAGGGGTGGGAAACACCATATATTTT. V is TRBV30 and J is TRBJ1-3; 7 nucleotides align to TRBD1. CDR3 length equals 13 residues. Germline CDR1 and CDR2: GTSNPN and SVGIG (reference sequence). V was clipped by 2 bases and J by 4 bases; unmatched bases: 2.

V is TRBV5-4 and J is TRBJ1-4; no clear D. Germline CDR1 reads SGHNT; CDR2 reads YYREEE (reference sequence). The CDR3 loop spans 14 amino acids. V gave up 4 bases and J gave up 7 bases, with 14 bases separating them. CDR3 sequence: CASSQEGVREKLFF. CDR3 nucleotide sequence: TGTGCCAGCAGCCAGGAGGGAGTGCGTGAAAAACTGTTTTTT.

This chain joins TRBV2 and TRBJ1-5, with TRBD1 matching 8 bases. V shed 6 bases, J shed 5 bases, and the junction held 6 bases outside the gene matches. CDR3 length: 14 residues. Germline V gives CDR1 SNHLY, CDR2 FYNNEI. The CDR3 spells CASRGTGGDQPQHF. The CDR3 region has the DNA TGTGCCAGCAGGGGGACAGGTGGTGATCAGCCCCAGCATTTT.

J is TRBJ1-2 and V is TRBV19; the D is unclear. CDR1 LNHDA and CDR2 SQIVND come from the germline V gene (reference sequence). V dropped 5 bases and J dropped 5 bases, with 9 bases sitting between them. The CDR3 sequence is 12 residues long. In nucleotides, the CDR3 is TGTGCCAGTAGTGGCACAGTTTATGGCTACACCTTC. Protein product: CASSGTVYGYTF.

This chain uses TRBV10-1 with TRBJ2-7; TRBD2 aligns across 12 bases. From germline, CDR1 is WNHNN and CDR2 SYGVQD (reference sequence). Unmatched junction bases numbered 2, after V lost 5 bases and J lost 0 bases. This CDR3 spans 15 amino acids. CDR3 loop: CASSKLAGGSYEQYF. The CDR3 DNA follows: TGCGCCAGCAGTAAACTAGCGGGGGGCTCCTACGAGCAGTACTTC.

The CDR3 DNA sequence: TGTGCCAGCAGTGGGGGCTTGAACACCGGGGAGCTGTTTTTT. Encoded protein: CASSGGLNTGELFF. The chain joins TRBV2 to TRBJ2-2; maybe TRBD1 (5 bases). CDR1 is SNHLY and CDR2 is FYNNEI in the germline V gene. The CDR3 runs 14 residues. The ends were cut back, 4 bases at V and 1 base at J, with 7 bases in the middle.

The chain employs TRBV5-1 and TRBJ2-7; TRBD1 aligns across 8 bases. The V gene's germline CDR1 is SGHRS and CDR2 YFSETQ. The CDR3 covers 16 residues. V shed 0 bases and J 3 bases; nucleotides not matched to a gene: 8. The CDR3 here is CASSLGPGQVSYEQYF. CDR3 DNA: TGCGCCAGCAGCTTGGGACCGGGACAGGTGAGCTACGAGCAGTACTTC.

The chain is built from TRBV7-2 and TRBJ1-3; D might be TRBD1 (5 bases). Germline lookup yields CDR1 SGHTA and CDR2 FQGNSA. With 1 base removed from V and 0 bases from J, the gap between germline ends came to 13 bases. The CDR3 has 17 amino acids. The CDR3 coding sequence is TGTGCCAGCAGCTTAGTAGGAGGGACCGACTCTGGAAACACCATATATTTT. Encoded protein: CASSLVGGTDSGNTIYF.

The J gene is TRBJ1-2, the V gene TRBV11-3; D perhaps matches TRBD1 (6 bases). Germline V CDR1 and CDR2: SGHNT, YENEEA. V shed 4 bases and J shed 4 bases, with 19 bases lying between them. The CDR3 is made up of 16 amino acids. The CDR3 DNA sequence: TGTGCCAGCAGCTATCGAGGGGGTTTGGTTTTCTATGGCTACACCTTC. Protein sequence: CASSYRGGLVFYGYTF. The full variable domain, its missing parts supplied by reference TRBV11-3 and TRBJ1-2, is EAGVVQSPRYKIIEKKQPVAFWCNPISGHNTLYWYLQNLGQGPELLIRYENEEAVDDSQLPKDRFSAERLKGVDSTLKIQPAELGDSAVYLCASSYRGGLVFYGYTFGSGTRLTVV.

This clone was detected only once. This chain uses TRBV28 with TRBJ1-1; 7 positions match TRBD1. The V segment lost 4 bases and the J segment 6 bases; nucleotides outside the gene matches: 8. In germline, CDR1 is MDHEN, CDR2 SYDVKM. This CDR3 comprises 14 residues. CDR3 protein: CASSSRDRAAEAFF. For the CDR3, the DNA is TGTGCCAGCAGTTCCCGAGACAGGGCGGCTGAAGCTTTCTTT.

The chain has TRBV25-1 and TRBJ2-2; 13 positions agree with TRBD2. V was pared by 3 bases and J by 9 bases, with 7 bases of the junction left unmatched. CDR3 size: 16 residues. Germline lookup yields CDR1 MGHDK and CDR2 SYGVNS. In nucleotides, the CDR3 is TGTGCCAGCAGTGACGAGACTAGCGGGGGGTTTTGGGAGCTGTTTTTT. Amino acids: CASSDETSGGFWELFF.

V and J are TRBV7-2 and TRBJ1-2; maybe TRBD1 (6 bases). V lost 0 bases and J 4 bases, leaving 9 bases between the germline ends. This CDR3 has 14 residues. The V gene's germline CDR1 is SGHTA and CDR2 FQGNSA. CDR3 in amino acids: CASSLAGGVYGYTF. In nucleotides, the CDR3 is TGTGCCAGCAGCTTAGCTGGGGGCGTCTATGGCTACACCTTC.

This chain's CDR3 is CASSSPGTASYEQYF. DNA for the CDR3: TGTGCCAGCAGCTCCCCCGGGACAGCCTCCTACGAGCAGTACTTC. The chain employs TRBV28 and TRBJ2-7, with 7 bases lining up with TRBD1. Looked up from germline, CDR1 is MDHEN and CDR2 is SYDVKM. The CDR3 totals 15 residues. Trimming at V came to 6 bases and at J to 0 bases, leaving 8 bases not matched to a gene. Using reference TRBV28 and TRBJ2-7 for the parts outside the CDR3, the full variable domain is DVKVTQSSRYLVKRTGEKVFLECVQDMDHENMFWYRQDPGLGLRLIYFSYDVKMKEKGDIPEGYSVSREKKERFSLILESASTNQTSMYLCASSSPGTASYEQYFGPGTRLTVT.

V usage is TRBV24-1 and J usage is TRBJ1-2; TRBD1 matches at 9 bases. V was pared by 1 base and J by 8 bases, with 13 bases of the junction left unmatched. This CDR3 region has 17 residues. CDR1 is KGHDR, CDR2 SFDVKD, per germline. The CDR3 DNA reads as TGTGCCACCAGTGATTTCCGAATCGACAGGGGGTTGGAAGGCTACACCTTC. Translation: CATSDFRIDRGLEGYTF.

This chain uses TRBV14 with TRBJ2-5, with 10 bases matching TRBD2. Germline-derived CDR1 and CDR2 are SGHDN and FVKESK. The CDR3 runs 14 residues. V shed 10 bases, J shed 4 bases, and the junction held 9 bases outside the gene matches. CDR3 DNA sequence: TGTGCCACCGCGAGCGGGAGGGCCGGAGAGACCCAGTACTTC. It codes for CATASGRAGETQYF. Full variable domain (missing parts from reference TRBV14 and TRBJ2-5): EAGVTQFPSHSVIEKGQTVTLRCDPISGHDNLYWYRRVMGKEIKFLLHFVKESKQDESGMPNNRFLAERTGGTYSTLKVQPAELEDSGVYFCATASGRAGETQYFGPGTRLLVL.

This sequence joins TRBV27 and TRBJ2-7; tentative D call: TRBD1 (5 bases). The germline V gene has CDR1 MNHEY and CDR2 SMNVEV (reference sequence). Trimming shortened V by 5 bases and J by 7 bases, and 15 bases separated the two germline ends. The CDR3 is made up of 13 amino acids. CDR3 DNA sequence: TGTGCCAGCAGTGACCCGGGCCACAGGGAGCAGTACTTC. It translates to CASSDPGHREQYF.

The rearrangement uses TRBV13 and TRBJ2-7; D not certain. CDR3 length: 12 residues. CDR1 is PRHDT, CDR2 FYEKMQ, per germline (reference sequence). The CDR3 sequence is CATSAGPYEQYF. CDR3 nucleotide sequence: TGTGCAACATCGGCAGGTCCCTACGAGCAGTACTTC.

This chain links TRBV18 with TRBJ2-7; no clear D gene. V was shortened by 1 base and J by 4 bases, with 11 bases between the two germline ends. Germline V lookup: CDR1 KGHSH, CDR2 LQKENI. The CDR3 loop spans 14 amino acids. The CDR3 here is CASSPRSQPYEQYF. For the CDR3, the DNA is TGTGCCAGCTCACCACGATCACAGCCATACGAGCAGTACTTC.

The chain recombines TRBV30 with TRBJ2-1; D call uncertain. Germline loops: CDR1 GTSNPN, CDR2 SVGIG (reference sequence). V was pared by 3 bases and J by 4 bases, with 7 bases between. This CDR3 has 12 residues. CDR3 DNA sequence: TGTGCCTGGAGCTCGGGTTACAATGAGCAGTTCTTC. The encoded protein is CAWSSGYNEQFF.

The gene calls are TRBV6-2 or TRBV6-3 and TRBJ1-1, with D maybe TRBD1 (5 bases). Germline assignment: CDR1 MNHEY and CDR2 SVGEGT. V lost 5 bases, J lost 10 bases, and 14 bases lay in between. The CDR3 loop spans 12 amino acids. This chain's CDR3 is CASSQTAGGAFF. In nucleotides, the CDR3 is TGTGCCAGCAGTCAGACAGCGGGGGGAGCTTTCTTT.

The J gene is TRBJ2-3, the V gene TRBV27, with TRBD1 matching 7 bases. The germline V gene has CDR1 MNHEY and CDR2 SMNVEV (reference sequence). This CDR3 has 16 residues. V lost 5 bases, J lost 1 base, and 9 bases stayed unmatched. The CDR3 DNA reads TGTGCCAGCAGTCATCCTCGGGACAGCCGCACAGATACGCAGTATTTT. This gives the protein CASSHPRDSRTDTQYF.

This sequence joins TRBV6-6 and TRBJ2-1; TRBD2 agrees at 12 bases. Germline loops: CDR1 MNHNY, CDR2 SVGAGI (reference sequence). V trimming: 5 bases; J trimming: 0 bases; junction bases outside the gene matches: 5. This CDR3 is 17 amino acids long. The CDR3 bases are TGTGCCAGCAGTCGACTAGCGGGAGAAGGCTCCTACAATGAGCAGTTCTTC. Amino acid sequence: CASSRLAGEGSYNEQFF.

The chain joins TRBV7-2 to TRBJ1-1, with 8 bases lining up with TRBD1. This CDR3 contains 14 residues. Germline CDR1 and CDR2: SGHTA and FQGNSA. Losses at the gene ends were 5 bases for V and 7 bases for J; bases not matched to a gene: 9. CDR3 protein: CASSTQGGADEAFF. The CDR3 region has the DNA TGTGCCAGCAGCACACAGGGGGGGGCTGATGAAGCTTTCTTT.